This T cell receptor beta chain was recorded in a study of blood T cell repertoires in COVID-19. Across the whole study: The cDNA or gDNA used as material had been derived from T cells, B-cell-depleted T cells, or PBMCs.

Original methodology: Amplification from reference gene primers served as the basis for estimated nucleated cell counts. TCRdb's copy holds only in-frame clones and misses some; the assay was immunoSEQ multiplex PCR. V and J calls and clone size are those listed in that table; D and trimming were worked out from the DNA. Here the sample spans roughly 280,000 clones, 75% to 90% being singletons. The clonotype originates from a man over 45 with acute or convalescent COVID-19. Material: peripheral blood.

As DNA, the CDR3 is TGTGCCAGCAGTTCCCTTCGACTAGCGGGGGGGCCCTACGAGCAGTACTTC. Translating gives CASSSLRLAGGPYEQYF. The chain links TRBV27 to TRBJ2-7, with 14 bases that match TRBD2. CDR1 is MNHEY, CDR2 SMNVEV, per germline (reference sequence). V was pared by 4 bases and J by 2 bases, with 7 bases of the junction left unmatched. This CDR3 is 17 amino acids long.